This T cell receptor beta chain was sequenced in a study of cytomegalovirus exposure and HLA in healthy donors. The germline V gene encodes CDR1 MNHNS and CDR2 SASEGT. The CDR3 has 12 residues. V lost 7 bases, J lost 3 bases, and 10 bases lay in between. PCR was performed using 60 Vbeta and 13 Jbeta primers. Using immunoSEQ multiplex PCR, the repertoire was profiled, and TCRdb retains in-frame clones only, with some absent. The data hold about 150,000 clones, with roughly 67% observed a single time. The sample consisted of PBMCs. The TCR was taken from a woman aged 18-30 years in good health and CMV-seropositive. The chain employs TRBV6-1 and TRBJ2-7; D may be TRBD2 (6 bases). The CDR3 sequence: CASKEGLYEQYF. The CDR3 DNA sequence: TGTGCCAGCAAGGAGGGGCTCTACGAGCAGTACTTC.